The rows below give T cell receptor beta chains drawn from one sample of a study of blood T cell repertoires in COVID-19. The method was immunoSEQ multiplex PCR; TCRdb's version includes in-frame clones alone and lacks a portion of them. Of approximately 120,000 clones in the sample, approximately 74% are singletons; the top ten hold more than 5.5%. The sequencing input was peripheral blood. These receptor sequences come from a man between 60 and 70 years old with acute or convalescent COVID-19. Each CDR3 is given with its conserved first and last residue. The D gene is left open where the match is weak. Clone size is stated in some rows and not others, as once, few, many or a class when expanded.

>TRBJ2-1|-|TRBV7-3|TRBD2
TGTGCCAGCAGCTTAACTTGGACGCGGGGGGTCCCGAATGAGCAGTTCTTC
CASSLTWTRGVPNEQFF
>TRBJ1-1|once|TRBV30|TRBD1
TGTGCCTGGAGTGCTACTCCGTTCCGGGACAGGGAGCGGAACACTGAAGCTTTCTTT
CAWSATPFRDRERNTEAFF
>TRBJ2-1|-|TRBV11-3|TRBD2
TGTGCCAGCAGCTTAGCTCCAGCGGGACTGTACAATGAGCAGTTCTTC
CASSLAPAGLYNEQFF
>TRBJ1-2|-|TRBV19|-
TGTGCCAGTAGTATAGAAGGGAGGGAAGCTAACTATGGCTACACCTTC
CASSIEGREANYGYTF
>TRBJ1-3|-|TRBV30|-
TGTGCCTGGAGTGACAGGGGAAACACCATATATTTT
CAWSDRGNTIYF
>TRBJ1-1|-|TRBV25-1|-
TGTGCCAGCAGTGAGGGGGCAGTGAGTGAAGCTTTCTTT
CASSEGAVSEAFF
>TRBJ2-1|few|TRBV5-4|-
TGTGCCAGCAGCTTTCGGGGTCTGAGCTCCTACAATGAGCAGTTCTTC
CASSFRGLSSYNEQFF
>TRBJ2-6|-|TRBV11-3|TRBD1
TGTGCCAGCAGCTCATCAGGGGGATCTGGGGCCAACGTCCTGACTTTC
CASSSSGGSGANVLTF
>TRBJ2-1|once|TRBV4-1|TRBD2
TGCGCCAGCAGCCAAGAAAAGCATACGGGGGGACTCAATGAGCAGTTCTTC
CASSQEKHTGGLNEQFF
>TRBJ2-3|-|TRBV19|-
TGTGCCAGTAGTATAGATCGGGTAACTTCAGATACGCAGTATTTT
CASSIDRVTSDTQYF
>TRBJ1-2|-|TRBV6-1|-
TGTGCCAGCAGTGACATAGGGGCGAACTATGGCTACACCTTC
CASSDIGANYGYTF
>TRBJ1-2|-|TRBV19|-
TGTGCCAGTCGGACCGAGGGTGTTTACACCTTC
CASRTEGVYTF
>TRBJ1-2|-|TRBV30|TRBD1
TGTGCCTGGAACCGGGACAGAGCTAACTATGGCTACACCTTC
CAWNRDRANYGYTF
>TRBJ2-3|-|TRBV7-8|TRBD2
TGTGCCAGCAGCTTAGTGGCGGGGGGCCCACGATTGGCGCAGTATTTT
CASSLVAGGPRLAQYF
>TRBJ1-4|few|TRBV5-5|TRBD1
TGTGCCAGCAGCTTGGTGGGACAGGGAAATAATGAAAAACTGTTTTTT
CASSLVGQGNNEKLFF
>TRBJ2-2|-|TRBV6-4|-
TGTGCCAGCAGTGACTCCCATAGATCGAGTACCGGGGAGCTGTTTTTT
CASSDSHRSSTGELFF
>TRBJ1-1|once|TRBV2|-
TGTGCCAGCCTGGCAGGGTTTCGGACTGAAGCTTTCTTT
CASLAGFRTEAFF
>TRBJ2-1|-|TRBV7-2|TRBD2
TGTGCCAGCAGCCACGGCCCTAGCGGGAGATACAATGAGCAGTTCTTC
CASSHGPSGRYNEQFF
>TRBJ1-5|-|TRBV3-1/TRBV3-2|-
TGTGCCAGCAGCCAAGGGACGGGGGGCAATCAGCCCCAGCATTTT
CASSQGTGGNQPQHF
>TRBJ1-1|few|TRBV5-1|TRBD1
TGCGCCAGCAGCTTAGGACAGGGGAGAACTGAAGCTTTCTTT
CASSLGQGRTEAFF
>TRBJ2-1|-|TRBV16|TRBD2
TGTGCCAGCAGCCAATTCGCGGGAGGGAACAATGAGCAGTTCTTC
CASSQFAGGNNEQFF
>TRBJ2-2|-|TRBV5-1|-
TGCGCCAGCAGCTTGGAAGGGGACACCGGGGAGCTGTTTTTT
CASSLEGDTGELFF
>TRBJ2-3|-|TRBV30|-
TGTGCCTGGACCGGTCGAGACATGAGTTTTTTAGATACGCAGTATTTT
CAWTGRDMSFLDTQYF
>TRBJ1-1|-|TRBV7-8|-
TGTGCCAGCAGCCCCGCGGTGGTGAGGAACACTGAAGCTTTCTTT
CASSPAVVRNTEAFF
>TRBJ1-2|-|TRBV11-1|TRBD1
TGTGCCAGCAGCGTTCGGACAGGGTACGGCTACACCTTC
CASSVRTGYGYTF
>TRBJ1-2|-|TRBV11-2|-
TGTGCCAGCAGCCCCGGACAGAATTCTAACTATGGCTACACCTTC
CASSPGQNSNYGYTF
>TRBJ1-4|-|TRBV7-2|TRBD1
TGTGCCAGCAGCCCCGACAGGGGTTTGGAAAAACTGTTTTTT
CASSPDRGLEKLFF
>TRBJ1-2|-|TRBV7-9|TRBD1
TGTGCCAGCAGCTTAGAAACAGGGGGAAACTATGGCTACACCTTC
CASSLETGGNYGYTF
>TRBJ2-7|-|TRBV9|-
TGTGCCAGCAGCGGCGGTCATTCCCCACCCTACGAGCAGTACTTC
CASSGGHSPPYEQYF
>TRBJ1-1|-|TRBV14|TRBD1
TGTGCCAGCAGCTCCTGGACAGGGGTAAACACTGAAGCTTTCTTT
CASSSWTGVNTEAFF
>TRBJ2-7|-|TRBV5-1|TRBD2
TGCGCCAGCAGCTTGGTTAGCGGGGGGCGCGAGCAGTACTTC
CASSLVSGGREQYF
>TRBJ2-2|-|TRBV7-3|-
TGTGCCAGCAGCCTGACTATTATGGGCACCGGGGAGCTGTTTTTT
CASSLTIMGTGELFF
>TRBJ1-2|-|TRBV6-6|TRBD1
TGTGCCAGCAGGAGGGACAGCTCCTATGGCTACACCTTC
CASRRDSSYGYTF
>TRBJ1-5|-|TRBV19|-
TGTGCCAGTAACCAGGGGATCAATCAGCCCCAGCATTTT
CASNQGINQPQHF
>TRBJ2-5|few|TRBV24-1|TRBD1
TGTGCCACCAGTGCCCCGGGACAGGGACAAGAGACCCAGTACTTC
CATSAPGQGQETQYF
>TRBJ2-3|-|TRBV6-4|TRBD2
TGTGCCAGCAGTCCCTCGACTAGCGGGGACACAGATACGCAGTATTTT
CASSPSTSGDTDTQYF
>TRBJ1-4|-|TRBV5-6|TRBD1
TGTGCCACTAGGGGGCCGGGCGGAAAACTGTTTTTT
CATRGPGGKLFF
>TRBJ1-2|-|TRBV3-1/TRBV3-2|-
TGTGCCAGCAGCCAAGATCGAGGGCTAACTTACACCTTC
CASSQDRGLTYTF
>TRBJ1-2|-|TRBV2|TRBD1
TGTGCCAGCAGCCCACAGGGGAGTAACTATGGCTACACCTTC
CASSPQGSNYGYTF
>TRBJ2-5|-|TRBV27|TRBD2
TGTGCCACTAAGCGGGGGAACGAAGAGACCCAGTACTTC
CATKRGNEETQYF
>TRBJ2-1|-|TRBV9|-
TGTGCCAGCAAACGGGGAACAGGGGCGGGAGAGCAGTTCTTC
CASKRGTGAGEQFF
>TRBJ1-1|-|TRBV7-3|-
TGTGCCAGCAGCTTAGGAACGGGCACTGAAGCTTTCTTT
CASSLGTGTEAFF
>TRBJ1-6|-|TRBV30|TRBD1
TGTGCCTGGGCGCAGACAGGGTTTTCACCCCTCCACTTT
CAWAQTGFSPLHF
>TRBJ1-2|many|TRBV5-4|TRBD1
TGTGCCAGCAGCTTGGATGGACAGGGAAATGGCTACACCTTC
CASSLDGQGNGYTF
>TRBJ2-1|-|TRBV10-2|TRBD2
TGCGCCAGCAGTGAATATGTTAGCGGGGGGGTAGATGAGCAGTTCTTC
CASSEYVSGGVDEQFF
>TRBJ1-2|-|TRBV6-5|-
TGTGCCAGCAATGTCAGGGGTTTTATCTACGGCTACACCTTC
CASNVRGFIYGYTF
>TRBJ1-1|-|TRBV5-5|TRBD1
TGTGCCAGCAGTTTACAGGGGTTCACTGAAGCTTTCTTT
CASSLQGFTEAFF